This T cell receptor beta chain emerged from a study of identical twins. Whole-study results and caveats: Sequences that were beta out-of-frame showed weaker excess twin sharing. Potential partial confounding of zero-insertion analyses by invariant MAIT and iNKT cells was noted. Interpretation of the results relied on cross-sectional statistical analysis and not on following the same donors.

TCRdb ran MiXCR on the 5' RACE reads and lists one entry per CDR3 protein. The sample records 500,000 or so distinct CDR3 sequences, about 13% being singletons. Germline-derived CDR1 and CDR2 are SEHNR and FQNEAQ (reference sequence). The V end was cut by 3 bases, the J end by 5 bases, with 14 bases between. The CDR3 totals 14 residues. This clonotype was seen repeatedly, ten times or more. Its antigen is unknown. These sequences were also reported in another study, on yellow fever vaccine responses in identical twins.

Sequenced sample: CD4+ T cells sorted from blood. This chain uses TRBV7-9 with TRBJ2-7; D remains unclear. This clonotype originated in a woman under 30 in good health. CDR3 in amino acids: CASSFGWDVHEQYF. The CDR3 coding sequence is TGTGCCAGCAGCTTCGGATGGGATGTCCACGAGCAGTACTTC.